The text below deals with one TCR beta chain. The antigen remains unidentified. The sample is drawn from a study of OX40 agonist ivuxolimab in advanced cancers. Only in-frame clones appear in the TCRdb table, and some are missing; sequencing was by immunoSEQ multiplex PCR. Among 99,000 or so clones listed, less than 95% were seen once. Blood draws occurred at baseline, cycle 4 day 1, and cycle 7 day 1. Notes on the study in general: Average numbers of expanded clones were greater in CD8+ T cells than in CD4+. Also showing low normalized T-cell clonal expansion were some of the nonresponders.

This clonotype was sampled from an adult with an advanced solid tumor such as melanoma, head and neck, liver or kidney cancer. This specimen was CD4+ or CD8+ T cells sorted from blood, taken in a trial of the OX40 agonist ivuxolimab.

This CDR3 is CASSSLAGGFTDTQYF. CDR3 nucleotides: TGCGCCAGCAGCTCGCTGGCGGGGGGCTTCACAGATACGCAGTATTTT. The chain combines TRBV5-1 with TRBJ2-3, with 8 bases aligning to TRBD2. Germline CDR1 reads SGHRS; CDR2 reads YFSETQ. V dropped 3 bases and J dropped 2; count of bases not matched to a gene: 8. The CDR3 covers 16 residues.